The TCR beta chain under discussion was sequenced for a study of CD8+ T cells in alopecia areata. On this clone itself: Its specificity is not known.

RNA extraction was followed by reverse transcription into cDNA, which acted as the sequencing template. The repertoire was sequenced with immunoSEQ multiplex PCR; TCRdb's copy has only in-frame clones and lacks some. The sample contains roughly 140,000 clones, around 62% of which appear only once. Trimming pared 2 bases from V and 1 base from J, leaving 6 bases between. The germline V gene has CDR1 SGHRS and CDR2 YFSETQ. The CDR3 consists of 13 residues. The study, taken as a whole, reports: More clonal than normal scalp was lesional scalp, particularly alopecia totalis/universalis.

This receptor was obtained from a human donor in good health. The chain combines TRBV5-1 with TRBJ1-1; D is ambiguous. The sample taken for sequencing was CD8+ T cells sorted from blood. The chain's CDR3 is CASSFKGNTEAFF. The CDR3 DNA is TGCGCCAGCAGCTTCAAGGGGAACACTGAAGCTTTCTTT.